Presented here are 19 T cell receptor beta chains from one specimen sequenced in a study of T cells after posttransplantation cyclophosphamide. Treatment was busulfan-fludarabine conditioning, a marrow graft, and cyclophosphamide on days +3 and +4. Only in-frame clones appear in the TCRdb table, and some are missing; sequencing was by immunoSEQ multiplex PCR. This sample has approximately 11,000 clones, with about nine tenths found just once. The sample consisted of PBMCs, taken after allogeneic stem cell transplant with posttransplant cyclophosphamide. These receptors were obtained from a female patient younger than 45 who received an allogeneic stem cell transplant from an unrelated donor, was CMV-positive, and had no GVHD. Some of the T cells may derive from the graft donor.

The J gene is TRBJ2-3, the V gene TRBV28; TRBD2 aligns across 12 bases. CDR1 and CDR2 from the germline V gene are MDHEN and SYDVKM. Losses at the gene ends were 1 base for V and 12 bases for J; bases not matched to a gene: 17. This CDR3 comprises 18 residues. The CDR3 DNA reads as TGTGCCAGCAGTTTATTTAGGTTGTCTAGCGGGAGGGTGGCTATTCAGTATTTT. Its translation is CASSLFRLSSGRVAIQYF.

The chain carries TRBV5-4 and TRBJ2-1, with 8 bases fitting TRBD2. The CDR3 sequence is 15 residues long. Germline V gene data show CDR1 as SGHNT and CDR2 as YYREEE (reference sequence). V was clipped by 3 bases and J by 7 bases; unmatched bases: 9. The CDR3 loop is CASSSSGTSRNEQFF. The CDR3 DNA sequence: TGTGCCAGCAGCTCTTCCGGGACTAGTAGAAATGAGCAGTTCTTC.

The CDR3, as DNA: TGTGCCAGCAGCTTAGAGACCGGGACTGAAGCTTTCTTT. This translates into CASSLETGTEAFF. V is TRBV7-6 and J is TRBJ1-1; D remains unclear. V was pared by 1 base and J by 5 bases, with 8 bases between. The CDR3 runs 13 residues. Germline CDR1 SGHVS, CDR2 FNYEAQ.

The chain is built from TRBV27 and TRBJ2-1, with TRBD1 matching over 8 bases. The CDR3 consists of 18 residues. J lost 2 bases, V lost 5 bases, and 14 bases had no gene match. Germline CDR1 is MNHEY and CDR2 is SMNVEV (reference sequence). The CDR3, as DNA: TGTGCCAGCAGTGTTCACCCAGACAGGGGTCTACCCTACAATGAGCAGTTCTTC. This codes for CASSVHPDRGLPYNEQFF.

This clone has just a few counts. The chain links TRBV2 to TRBJ1-4; 7 nucleotides match TRBD1. The ends lost 10 bases at V and 2 bases at J; junction bases unmatched: 4. The CDR3 consists of 13 residues. Per germline, CDR1 SNHLY and CDR2 FYNNEI. CDR3 loop: CATLTGTNEKLFF. The CDR3 nucleotides read TGTGCCACACTGACAGGGACTAATGAAAAACTGTTTTTT.

This chain uses TRBV6-1 with TRBJ1-2; possibly TRBD1 for D (6 bases). Germline CDR1 reads MNHNS; CDR2 reads SASEGT. V dropped 8 bases and J dropped 7 bases, with 20 bases sitting between them. The CDR3 has 14 residues. The DNA for the CDR3 is TGTGCCAGCTTACACCATGGGGGCAGGCTTGGCTACACCTTC. Translating it yields CASLHHGGRLGYTF.

The chain uses TRBV27 and TRBJ2-3, with no clear D. Trimming removed 6 bases at V and 6 bases at J, with 10 bases between. The CDR3 spans 12 residues. Germline values: CDR1 MNHEY, CDR2 SMNVEV (reference sequence). CDR3 protein: CASRKEPDTQYF. The CDR3 coding sequence is TGTGCCAGCAGGAAGGAGCCCGATACGCAGTATTTT.

This sequence joins TRBV7-6 and TRBJ2-7, with TRBD1 identical over 9 bases. This CDR3 has 13 residues. Unmatched junction bases numbered 4, after V lost 5 bases and J lost 5 bases. Looked up from germline, CDR1 is SGHVS and CDR2 is FNYEAQ. As DNA, the CDR3 is TGTGCCAGCAGCCAGGGACAGGGTAACGAGCAGTACTTC. Translation: CASSQGQGNEQYF.

DNA of the CDR3: TGTGCCAGCAGCCCTTCCCCCGGGGAGGCCTCCTACAATGAGCAGTTCTTC. Translating gives CASSPSPGEASYNEQFF. This chain links TRBV14 with TRBJ2-1, with TRBD2 as a possible D gene (6 bases). The CDR3 has 17 amino acids. The V end was cut by 4 bases, the J end by 0 bases, with 16 bases between. Germline V gene lookup returns CDR1 SGHDN and CDR2 FVKESK.

This chain connects TRBV27 to TRBJ2-1, with D unresolved. Germline loops: CDR1 MNHEY, CDR2 SMNVEV (reference sequence). CDR3 size: 14 residues. With 5 bases removed from V and 2 bases from J, the gap between germline ends came to 10 bases. The chain's CDR3 is CASSIAQAYNEQFF. For the CDR3, the DNA is TGTGCCAGCAGTATCGCGCAGGCCTACAATGAGCAGTTCTTC.

The chain links TRBV29-1 to TRBJ1-4; 7 bases fit TRBD1. With 5 bases clipped from V and 6 bases from J, the junction kept 9 bases outside the gene matches. CDR3 length: 14 amino acids. In germline, CDR1 is SQVTM, CDR2 ANQGSEA. The CDR3 is CSVSTRDSYEKLFF. The DNA of the CDR3 is TGCAGCGTTTCAACCCGGGACAGCTATGAAAAACTGTTTTTT.

The rearrangement joins TRBV28 to TRBJ1-1, with 10 positions matching TRBD1. CDR1 and CDR2 from the germline V gene are MDHEN and SYDVKM. Unmatched junction bases numbered 19, after V lost 3 bases and J lost 3 bases. The CDR3 is 20 residues long. The CDR3 sequence is CASSFSILDRGLNWDTEAFF. In DNA form, the CDR3 reads TGTGCCAGCAGTTTTAGTATCCTGGACAGGGGGTTGAATTGGGACACTGAAGCTTTCTTT.

The chain links TRBV11-2 to TRBJ2-7; 7 bases align to TRBD1. Germline V gives CDR1 SGHAT, CDR2 FQNNGV. The CDR3 is 13 residues long. With V trimmed by 5 bases and J by 2 bases, 3 bases remained unmatched. The CDR3 reads CASSIQGAYEQYF. CDR3 DNA sequence: TGTGCCAGCAGCATCCAGGGGGCCTACGAGCAGTACTTC. Using reference TRBV11-2 and TRBJ2-7 for the parts outside the CDR3, the full variable domain is EAGVAQSPRYKIIEKRQSVAFWCNPISGHATLYWYQQILGQGPKLLIQFQNNGVVDDSQLPKDRFSAERLKGVDSTLKIQPAKLEDSAVYLCASSIQGAYEQYFGPGTRLTVT.

In DNA form, the CDR3 reads TGTGCCTGGAGTGGGGGGACAGGGGTAGGGGGCCTTAAGGACATTCAGTACTTC. Its translation: CAWSGGTGVGGLKDIQYF. The chain recombines TRBV30 with TRBJ2-4, with 10 bases that match TRBD1. Germline values: CDR1 GTSNPN, CDR2 SVGIG (reference sequence). The CDR3 sequence is 18 residues long. V was pared by 1 base and J by 8 bases, with 17 bases of the junction left unmatched.

This chain joins TRBV9 and TRBJ2-5; 14 bases are shared with TRBD2. V lost 0 bases and J lost 1; bases outside the gene matches: 5. CDR1 is SGDLS, CDR2 YYNGEE, per germline. The CDR3 totals 18 residues. The CDR3: CASSVGLAGGTTQETQYF. The CDR3, as DNA: TGTGCCAGCAGCGTAGGACTAGCGGGAGGGACGACCCAAGAGACCCAGTACTTC.

This chain links TRBV5-1 with TRBJ1-5; 7 bases fit TRBD1. Germline V gene lookup returns CDR1 SGHRS and CDR2 YFSETQ. This CDR3 is 15 amino acids long. J lost 3 bases, V lost 2 bases, and 5 bases had no gene match. The CDR3 is CASSFAQGLNQPQHF. CDR3 sequence (DNA): TGCGCCAGCAGCTTCGCACAGGGGCTCAATCAGCCCCAGCATTTT.

The chain employs TRBV19 and TRBJ1-2; the D is unclear. The CDR3 is 13 amino acids. V lost 8 bases and J 4 bases, leaving 14 bases between the germline ends. Per the germline V gene, CDR1 is LNHDA and CDR2 is SQIVND (reference sequence). CDR3 sequence: CASAQSGSYGYTF. The CDR3 DNA is TGTGCCAGTGCCCAGTCGGGTAGCTATGGCTACACCTTC.

This clone was seen a single time. The genes are TRBV23-1 and TRBJ1-5; tentative D call: TRBD1 (5 bases). TRBV23-1 is an ORF, and what it does is uncertain. Trimming shortened V by 8 bases and J by 3 bases, and 8 bases separated the two germline ends. CDR3 length: 12 residues. CDR3 region: CASGGYNQPQHF. CDR3 DNA sequence: TGCGCCAGCGGGGGGTACAATCAGCCCCAGCATTTT.

This CDR3 reads CASSEQDLSPLHF. The CDR3 bases are TGTGCCAGCTCGGAACAGGATCTTTCACCCCTCCACTTT. The J gene is TRBJ1-6, the V gene TRBV7-9, with D possibly being TRBD1 (5 bases). Between the trimmed V and J ends, which lost 8 bases and 9 bases, there was a span of 14 bases. Germline values: CDR1 SEHNR, CDR2 FQNEAQ (reference sequence). This CDR3 has 13 residues.